This is a list of T cell receptor beta chains from one sample in a study of response to subunit inactivated influenza vaccine. Each CDR3 protein is one row after TCRdb ran MiXCR on the RT-PCR reads. This sample has more than 150,000 distinct CDR3 sequences, with about 9.3% found just once. Here the sequenced sample was non-naive T cells sorted from PBMCs, taken on the day of vaccination. The receptors stem from a man aged 50 or older who received an inactivated influenza vaccine. CDR3s include the opening cysteine and the closing phenylalanine or tryptophan. The D gene is left open where the match is weak. Clone size, where shown, is once, few, many, or a class for clones that have expanded.

>TRBJ2-1|.|.|TRBV24-1
TGTGCCACCAGTGATTTCTCGGGATACAATGAGCAGTTCTTC
CATSDFSGYNEQFF
>TRBJ2-7|few|.|TRBV5-1
TGCGCCAGCAGCTTGGACGGCAGGGACCACGAGCAGTACTTC
CASSLDGRDHEQYF
>TRBJ2-1|.|.|TRBV19
TGTGCCAGTAGTTGGGCGTGGGATGAGCAGTTCTTC
CASSWAWDEQFF
>TRBJ2-3|many|.|TRBV5-1
TGCGCCAGCAGCTTGGATGGGGGGGCAAGTCATACGCAGTATTTT
CASSLDGGASHTQYF
>TRBJ2-2|many|TRBD2|TRBV28
TGTGCCAGCAGTTTAAGTCCAGCGGGAGTGTACACCGGGGAGCTGTTTTTT
CASSLSPAGVYTGELFF
>TRBJ2-5|few|.|TRBV7-9
TGTGCCAGCAGCTTAGCCGTAAGAACGGAGACCCAGTACTTC
CASSLAVRTETQYF
>TRBJ1-2|many|.|TRBV5-6
TGTGCCAGCAGCTCCCAGGGACGCTCCGTGAATGGCTACACCTTC
CASSSQGRSVNGYTF
>TRBJ2-1|.|.|TRBV6-4
TGTGCCAGCAGTGACGGTTTCAATAGTAATGAGCAGTTCTTC
CASSDGFNSNEQFF
>TRBJ2-1|many|.|TRBV2
TGTGCCAGCAGCCCCGGCAATGAGCAGTTCTTC
CASSPGNEQFF
>TRBJ1-2|few|.|TRBV4-1
TGCGCCAGCAGCCAAGCCCCCTTACAGATGGGCAACTATGGCTACACCTTC
CASSQAPLQMGNYGYTF
>TRBJ2-1|few|.|TRBV7-9
TGTGCCAGCAGCTTTCCCAATGAGCAGTTCTTC
CASSFPNEQFF
>TRBJ1-6|few|.|TRBV5-6
TGTGCCAGCAGCTTGGGGAAGGGCAGGGAACACTCACCCCTCCACTTT
CASSLGKGREHSPLHF
>TRBJ1-5|few|.|TRBV20-1
TGCAGTGCTTCCCGTGACGGTTATAGCAATCAGCCCCAGCATTTT
CSASRDGYSNQPQHF
>TRBJ2-1|.|TRBD2|TRBV6-5
TGTGCCAGCAGTTCCTACTCTAGCGGGAGTAAGTTCTTC
CASSSYSSGSKFF
>TRBJ2-1|many|.|TRBV20-1
TGCAGTGCTAGATTTGGCGGTGAGCAGTTCTTC
CSARFGGEQFF
>TRBJ1-4|many|.|TRBV12-3/TRBV12-4
TGTGCCAGCAGTTTGAACAGCCGCAATGAAAAACTGTTTTTT
CASSLNSRNEKLFF
>TRBJ2-7|.|TRBD2|TRBV20-1
TGCAGTGCGCGGGGGGCCCCCTACGAGCAGTACTTC
CSARGAPYEQYF
>TRBJ1-6|many|TRBD1|TRBV7-2
TGTGCCAGCAGCCAGGGGGTATCACCCCTCCACTTT
CASSQGVSPLHF
>TRBJ1-1|few|.|TRBV28
TGTGCCAGCAGTTTAAGGGTTCAGGACACTGAAGCTTTCTTT
CASSLRVQDTEAFF
>TRBJ2-7|few|.|TRBV5-1
TGCGCCAGCAGCGTGGACACAAACTACGAGCAGTACTTC
CASSVDTNYEQYF
>TRBJ2-2|.|TRBD2|TRBV4-2
TGTGCCAGCAGCCAAGATTGGGGGGGAGCCGGGGAGCTGTTTTTT
CASSQDWGGAGELFF
>TRBJ2-3|many|.|TRBV5-4
TGTGCCAGCAGCTTTAGAATGGGACTTGGAGCAGATACGCAGTATTTT
CASSFRMGLGADTQYF
>TRBJ1-1|few|.|TRBV28
TGTGCCAGCAGTCCCGACCTAGTTTCCACTGAAGCTTTCTTT
CASSPDLVSTEAFF
>TRBJ1-6|few|TRBD1|TRBV12-3/TRBV12-4
TGTGCCAGCAGTACAAGCAGACAGGGGAATTCACCCCTCCACTTT
CASSTSRQGNSPLHF
>TRBJ2-3|many|.|TRBV28
TGTGCCAGCAGTTTGCGAGATACGCAGTATTTT
CASSLRDTQYF
>TRBJ1-1|.|.|TRBV6-1
TGTGCCAGCAGTCCCCTGGGGGGGACTAACACTGAAGCTTTCTTT
CASSPLGGTNTEAFF
>TRBJ2-7|few|TRBD1|TRBV28
TGTGCCAGCAGCCCGTCGCAGGGGGCGCGGGAGCAGTACTTC
CASSPSQGAREQYF
>TRBJ2-7|few|TRBD2|TRBV18
TGTGCCAGCTCACCCTTGAGAGTAGCGGGAGATGAGCAGTACTTC
CASSPLRVAGDEQYF
>TRBJ1-1|few|TRBD1|TRBV3-1
TGTGCCAGCAGCCCAGGACAGGGGGCAGTCGCTGAAGCTTTCTTT
CASSPGQGAVAEAFF
>TRBJ2-3|many|.|TRBV7-2
TGTGCCAGCAGCTTAGGAGGGGCGGGAAAAGATACGCAGTATTTT
CASSLGGAGKDTQYF
>TRBJ2-2|few|.|TRBV7-6
TGTGCCAGCAGCTCTCTCCAGGGTAATGGGGAGCTGTTTTTT
CASSSLQGNGELFF
>TRBJ2-1|.|.|TRBV3-1
TGTGCCAGCAGCCTCAGCCGGGGACTGACTAGGGTCTTC
CASSLSRGLTRVF